Listed below are T cell receptor beta chains from one sample, sequenced in a study of blood T cells in healthy people across ages. Each CDR3 protein is one row after TCRdb ran MiXCR on the 5' RACE reads. The sample comprises fewer than 2,000,000 distinct CDR3 sequences, roughly 32% of which are singletons, and 11% rests with the top ten. Sequences were obtained from blood. The source of these receptors is a woman aged 30 to 39 in good health. Both conserved end residues are part of each CDR3. Each record gives: CDR3 protein, V gene, CDR3 length, J gene.

CASRPDTQETQYF | TRBV7-8 | 13 | TRBJ2-5
CASSHRISGTSLSSYNEQFF | TRBV3-1 | 20 | TRBJ2-1
CASSGRGSGYEQYF | TRBV27 | 14 | TRBJ2-7
CASSSHEGGANYGYTF | TRBV9 | 16 | TRBJ1-2
CSAPDWDGYTF | TRBV20-1 | 11 | TRBJ1-2
CASSTGPGLAANTDTQYF | TRBV7-9 | 18 | TRBJ2-3
CARTGASSGANVLTF | TRBV5-8 | 15 | TRBJ2-6
CASSRGTPEGEQFF | TRBV12-3/TRBV12-4 | 14 | TRBJ2-1
CSVAGGYTDTRYF | TRBV29-1 | 13 | TRBJ2-3
CASSLDTGGTGYTF | TRBV5-1 | 14 | TRBJ1-2
CASSEGQRSTNEKLFF | TRBV7-9 | 16 | TRBJ1-4
CASSLYGSGLETQYF | TRBV12-3/TRBV12-4 | 15 | TRBJ2-5
CASRARGNEQFF | TRBV27 | 12 | TRBJ2-1
CSVRDGGFGQPQHF | TRBV29-1 | 14 | TRBJ1-5
CASSSLQGIDQPQHF | TRBV12-3/TRBV12-4 | 15 | TRBJ1-5
CASSHRQGESSGANVLTF | TRBV27 | 18 | TRBJ2-6
CASSEGRLREKLFF | TRBV10-2 | 14 | TRBJ1-4
CASSALVGPEQYF | TRBV9 | 13 | TRBJ2-7
CASSPAGSGKTGELFF | TRBV13 | 16 | TRBJ2-2
CAWSVGGQGEQYF | TRBV30 | 13 | TRBJ2-7
CASSPRGLSLETQYF | TRBV12-3/TRBV12-4 | 15 | TRBJ2-5
CASSSLQANYGYTF | TRBV7-2 | 14 | TRBJ1-2
CASSEFSSGSRNIRYF | TRBV25-1 | 16 | TRBJ2-7
CASSQATGGEQFF | TRBV4-1 | 13 | TRBJ2-1
CASSQANQGTYEQYF | TRBV4-1 | 15 | TRBJ2-7
CASSQDLDNRGGEQFF | TRBV4-1 | 16 | TRBJ2-1
CASSVRSPRLAEHEQYF | TRBV9 | 17 | TRBJ2-7
CATSDSGFDGTIEQFF | TRBV24-1 | 16 | TRBJ2-1
CASIEREGPFYEQYF | TRBV28 | 15 | TRBJ2-7
CASSQVAGDTDTQYF | TRBV4-1 | 15 | TRBJ2-3